This T cell receptor (beta chain) emerged from a study of PD-1 blockade in classical Hodgkin lymphoma. Study-level information: A 3 mg/kg intravenous dose of nivolumab was received by patients every 2 weeks.

Following autologous stem cell transplantation, relapse occurred in every patient, and exposure to brentuximab vedotin varied. The CDR3 sequence is 15 residues long. CDR1 is SGDLS, CDR2 YYNGEE, per germline. V lost 4 bases to trimming and J lost 6 bases; unmatched junction nucleotides: 9. In regard to this clone: Its target is unknown.

The study, taken as a whole, reports: Undefined causes, possibly disease activity or prior therapy, underlie the repertoire differences. Baseline diversity was lower in partial responders and progressors than complete responders. By C4D1 there was a significant rise in CD4+ TCR diversity but not in CD8+ TCR diversity.

TCRdb's table, derived via immunoSEQ multiplex PCR, lists solely in-frame clones and lacks some. The data show 20,000 to 25,000 clones, about 78% seen once. This TCR was sampled from a human donor with classical Hodgkin lymphoma. The source material was peripheral blood mononuclear cells (PBMCs), sampled before the second cycle of nivolumab. The chain links TRBV9 to TRBJ2-5, with 10 bases lining up with TRBD1. This chain's CDR3 is CASSSATGGLQTQYF. The CDR3 region has the DNA TGTGCCAGCAGCTCCGCGACAGGGGGCTTGCAGACCCAGTACTTC.